Listed below are T cell receptor beta chains from one sample, sequenced in a study of shared clonotypes between healthy human individuals. Generated by immunoSEQ multiplex PCR, the TCRdb table keeps only in-frame clones and is missing some. The table lists millions of clones, 85% to 95% of them singletons. Sequenced material: naive CD4+ T cells sorted from blood. The receptors derive from a man younger than 30 in good health. Both conserved end residues are part of each CDR3. A D gene is named only where the DNA matches it firmly. Size values are once, few and many counts, or a class for expanded clones, and some rows have none.

>.|TRBV29-1|.|TRBJ1-2
TGCAGCGTTGAAGACAGTGGGTACGGCTACACCTTC
CSVEDSGYGYTF
>.|TRBV10-3|.|TRBJ2-7
TGTGCCATCAGGGCCGGGGCCACCTCGCACGAGCAGTACTTC
CAIRAGATSHEQYF
>.|TRBV5-1|.|TRBJ2-3
TGCGCCAGCAGCTTGGACGGCGCTAGCACAGATACGCAGTATTTT
CASSLDGASTDTQYF
>.|TRBV6-6|.|TRBJ1-1
TGTGCCAGCAGTTATTCAGGGGTCGGGATTGCTGAAGCTTTCTTT
CASSYSGVGIAEAFF
>.|TRBV14|few|TRBJ1-1
TGTGCCAGCAGCCAATACACTGAAGCTTTCTTT
CASSQYTEAFF
>.|TRBV10-3|.|TRBJ1-2
TGTGCCATCAGTGACGTAGAGGGAAACTATGGCTACACCTTC
CAISDVEGNYGYTF
>TRBD2|TRBV5-6|.|TRBJ2-5
TGTGCCAGCAGCTTGGTTGGTAGCGGGACTCAAGAGACCCAGTACTTC
CASSLVGSGTQETQYF
>TRBD1|TRBV7-9|.|TRBJ2-6
TGTGCCAGCAGCTCCCTCCCGGGACAGCTCAGCTCTGGGGCCAACGTCCTGACTTTC
CASSSLPGQLSSGANVLTF
>.|TRBV7-2|.|TRBJ2-3
TGTGCCAGCAGCATTAAGAGCGGCACAGATACGCAGTATTTT
CASSIKSGTDTQYF
>.|TRBV6-6|.|TRBJ1-4
TGTGCCAGCGGGTCAGAAAATGAAAAACTGTTTTTT
CASGSENEKLFF
>.|TRBV11-2|.|TRBJ2-1
TGTGCCAGCAGCCCTCATGGGGGGAGCTCCTACAATGAGCAGTTCTTC
CASSPHGGSSYNEQFF
>.|TRBV5-4|.|TRBJ2-7
TGTGCCAGCAGCCTTAGCGGAGGGCACTACGAGCAGTACTTC
CASSLSGGHYEQYF
>TRBD1|TRBV11-2|.|TRBJ2-5
TGTGCCAGCAGCTTAGGACAGGGGGCGACCCAGTACTTC
CASSLGQGATQYF
>TRBD2|TRBV27|.|TRBJ2-3
TGTGCCAGCAGTTTCCTCCCCTCTAGCGGTCCCACAGATACGCAGTATTTT
CASSFLPSSGPTDTQYF
>TRBD2|TRBV28|.|TRBJ2-7
TGTGCCAGCAGTTTCATACTAGCGGGAAACGAGCAGTACTTC
CASSFILAGNEQYF
>.|TRBV9|.|TRBJ2-5
TGTGCCAGCAGCGCATCCGGGTGGCAGGGCCAAGAGACCCAGTACTTC
CASSASGWQGQETQYF
>.|TRBV9|.|TRBJ2-2
TGTGCCAGCAAGAGGGCGAACACCGGGGAGCTGTTTTTT
CASKRANTGELFF
>TRBD2|TRBV4-1|.|TRBJ2-5
TGCGCCAGCAGCCAAGGACTAGCGGGGGGCCAACAAGAGACCCAGTACTTC
CASSQGLAGGQQETQYF
>.|TRBV6-5|.|TRBJ2-2
TGTGCCAGCACCCAGGGACCCTGGAACACCGGGGAGCTGTTTTTT
CASTQGPWNTGELFF
>.|TRBV6-1|.|TRBJ1-5
TGTGCCAGCAGTGGAACAGGGACGGTATACAGTCAGCCCCAGCATTTT
CASSGTGTVYSQPQHF
>.|TRBV5-1|.|TRBJ2-7
TGCGCCAGCAGCTTGGCCGAATTGGGGTTACCCGAGCAGTACTTC
CASSLAELGLPEQYF
>.|TRBV6-5|.|TRBJ2-2
TGTGCCAGCACCGTCCCCGGGGAGCTGTTTTTT
CASTVPGELFF
>.|TRBV4-3|once|TRBJ2-1
TGCGCCAGCAGCCAGCCTATACGGGAGCAGTTCTTC
CASSQPIREQFF
>.|TRBV6-5|few|TRBJ1-1
TGTGCCAGCAGTCCGCCGGGGGGTGAAGCTTTCTTT
CASSPPGGEAFF
>.|TRBV10-3|.|TRBJ2-7
TGTGCCGCCCTTCGGGGGCCCGGGGGCTACGAGCAGTACTTC
CAALRGPGGYEQYF
>TRBD1|TRBV6-5|once|TRBJ1-4
TGTGCCAGCAGACAGACAGGGGAACTTAATGAAAAACTGTTTTTT
CASRQTGELNEKLFF
>.|TRBV10-3|.|TRBJ2-3
TGTGCCATCGGACACCTAAGCACAGATACGCAGTATTTT
CAIGHLSTDTQYF
>.|TRBV18|.|TRBJ1-2
TGTGCCAGCTCACCAAAGAGAGAGACCTATGGCTACACCTTC
CASSPKRETYGYTF
>TRBD1|TRBV5-8|.|TRBJ1-4
TGTGCCAGCAGCCCCGTGGGGACAGGGACCGAAAAACTGTTTTTT
CASSPVGTGTEKLFF
>.|TRBV9|.|TRBJ2-3
TGTGCCAGCAGCGTAGATAATGGGGGAGCTACGCAGTATTTT
CASSVDNGGATQYF
>TRBD1|TRBV5-4|.|TRBJ2-2
TGTGCCAGCAGCTTTCCGGGACAGGCTAAAGGGGAGCTGTTTTTT
CASSFPGQAKGELFF
>.|TRBV5-1|.|TRBJ1-1
TGCGCCAGCAGCTTGGACGAGGGGACGGGCACTGAAGCTTTCTTT
CASSLDEGTGTEAFF
>.|TRBV2|.|TRBJ1-2
TGTGCCAGCAGCACTTTAAGGGATTTTGGCTACACCTTC
CASSTLRDFGYTF
>TRBD1|TRBV30|.|TRBJ2-3
TGTGCCTGGAGTGGGACAGGGTCCCCTTCCACAGATACGCAGTATTTT
CAWSGTGSPSTDTQYF
>TRBD1|TRBV12-5|once|TRBJ2-3
TGTGCTAGCGCTTCCGGGACAGGGGCAACAGATACGCAGTATTTT
CASASGTGATDTQYF
>TRBD1|TRBV27|.|TRBJ1-6
TGTGCCAGCAGTTTCGACAGGGATGGATCACCCCTCCACTTT
CASSFDRDGSPLHF
>.|TRBV6-1|.|TRBJ2-2
TGTGCCAGCAGTGTAGGTAGCCCGAACACCGGGGAGCTGTTTTTT
CASSVGSPNTGELFF
>TRBD2|TRBV4-2|.|TRBJ2-3
TGTGCCAGCAGCTTATTGACTAGCGGGGAGATGGCTACGCAGTATTTT
CASSLLTSGEMATQYF
>.|TRBV5-4|.|TRBJ2-1
TGTGCCAGCAGCGCGACGGATTCCTACAATGAGCAGTTCTTC
CASSATDSYNEQFF
>.|TRBV18|.|TRBJ2-5
TGTGCCAGCTCACAGGTCAGGGGCACAGAGACCCAGTACTTC
CASSQVRGTETQYF
>.|TRBV18|.|TRBJ1-2
TGTGCCAGCTCACCTAGGCCTGGGGACTATGGCTACACCTTC
CASSPRPGDYGYTF
>.|TRBV11-2|.|TRBJ2-3
TGTGCCAGCAGCTTAGCCGGAACCACAGATACGCAGTATTTT
CASSLAGTTDTQYF
>.|TRBV7-9|.|TRBJ1-5
TGTGCCAGCAGTTCAACTCCAGGGGAGGGTCAGCCCCAGCATTTT
CASSSTPGEGQPQHF
>.|TRBV10-1|.|TRBJ2-2
TGCGCCAGTAGCGAGAACACCGGGGAGCTGTTTTTT
CASSENTGELFF
>.|TRBV28|.|TRBJ1-2
TGTGCCAGCAGTTCTAGGGGCGACTATGGCTACACCTTC
CASSSRGDYGYTF
>.|TRBV18|.|TRBJ1-6
TGTGCCAGCTCAGAAAGCCGGGTGGGGGGTAATAATTCACCCCTCCACTTT
CASSESRVGGNNSPLHF
>.|TRBV11-2|.|TRBJ2-7
TGTGCCAGCAGCTTAGGTGGGGAGAGCTCCTACGAGCAGTACTTC
CASSLGGESSYEQYF
>.|TRBV19|.|TRBJ1-2
TGTGCCAGTAGTAATTCTTTTCTCAACTATGGCTACACCTTC
CASSNSFLNYGYTF
>TRBD1|TRBV4-3|.|TRBJ1-6
TGCGCCAGCAGCCAAGCTGACAGGGCTAATTCACCCCTCCACTTT
CASSQADRANSPLHF
>.|TRBV9|.|TRBJ1-1
TGTGCCAGCAGCGTAGCGGTGGGGGGACCTAACACTGAAGCTTTCTTT
CASSVAVGGPNTEAFF
>TRBD1|TRBV5-4|.|TRBJ2-1
TGTGCCAGCAGGGGCAGGGGGAAGTCCTACAATGAGCAGTTCTTC
CASRGRGKSYNEQFF
>TRBD2|TRBV9|once|TRBJ2-7
TGTGCCAGCAGCGTAGTAGGCGGGAGCTCGGTAGGCGAGCAGTACTTC
CASSVVGGSSVGEQYF
>TRBD2|TRBV5-4|.|TRBJ2-1
TGTGCCAGCAGCGCGACTAGCGGGGTTAACAATGAGCAGTTCTTC
CASSATSGVNNEQFF
>.|TRBV6-1|.|TRBJ2-1
TGTGCCAGCAGTGCTCTCAGCAATAATGAGCAGTTCTTC
CASSALSNNEQFF
>TRBD2|TRBV6-5|once|TRBJ2-3
TGTGCCAGCAGTTCGGCTAGCGGGAGGGGGACAGATACGCAGTATTTT
CASSSASGRGTDTQYF
>TRBD1|TRBV10-3|.|TRBJ1-1
TGTGCCACGTTAACGGACAGGTCGAACACTGAAGCTTTCTTT
CATLTDRSNTEAFF
>.|TRBV5-4|.|TRBJ2-7
TGTGCCAGCTCAGACTCGTTGAAGTACGAGCAGTACTTC
CASSDSLKYEQYF